Below, 18 T cell receptor beta chains from the same sample are listed, as sequenced in a study of T cell responses to AZD1222 COVID-19 vaccine. Profiled with immunoSEQ multiplex PCR; TCRdb holds only in-frame clones, not every one. Of 99,000 or so clones in the sample, around nine tenths were seen once. Source: peripheral blood, taken 28 days after the second dose of the MenACWY control vaccine. These receptors came from an adult who received the MenACWY meningococcal vaccine as a control.

J is TRBJ2-1 and V is TRBV30; D may be TRBD2 (5 bases). Germline CDR1 is GTSNPN and CDR2 is SVGIG (reference sequence). The CDR3 sequence is 12 residues long. V lost 4 bases and J lost 5, with 9 bases in between. The CDR3 bases are TGTGCCTGGATTCGGGGTGACAATGAGCAGTTCTTC. It is translated as CAWIRGDNEQFF. The whole variable domain, filled in from reference TRBV30 and TRBJ2-1, reads SQTIHQWPATLVQPVGSPLSLECTVEGTSNPNLYWYRQAAGRGLQLLFYSVGIGQISSEVPQNLSASRPQDRQFILSSKKLLLSDSGFYLCAWIRGDNEQFFGPGTRLTVL.

The chain links TRBV5-8 to TRBJ2-7; D tentatively fits TRBD1 or TRBD2 (5 bases each). Germline values: CDR1 SGHTS, CDR2 YDEGEE. Trimming stripped 0 bases from V and 1 base from J, with 14 bases between. There are 16 residues in the CDR3. The CDR3 region is CASSLDWGTKSYEQYF. CDR3 nucleotide sequence: TGTGCCAGCAGCTTGGACTGGGGGACCAAGTCCTACGAGCAGTACTTC. Full variable domain (missing parts from reference TRBV5-8 and TRBJ2-7): EAGVTQSPTHLIKTRGQQATLRCSPISGHTSVYWYQQALGLGLQFLLWYDEGEERNRGNFPPRFSGRQFPNYSSELNVNALELEDSALYLCASSLDWGTKSYEQYFGPGTRLTVT.

The chain couples TRBV27 to TRBJ2-4; D is unresolved. Germline CDR1 is MNHEY and CDR2 is SMNVEV (reference sequence). The V and J ends lost 2 bases and 8 bases respectively, with 13 bases between them. The CDR3 has 14 amino acids. The CDR3 is CASSLPPPLDIQYF. The CDR3 coding sequence is TGTGCCAGCAGTTTACCCCCGCCCTTGGACATTCAGTACTTC.

The rearrangement joins TRBV18 to TRBJ1-5; TRBD1 matches 7 bases. The junction had 3 bases not matched to a gene; V was cut back by 3 bases and J by 4 bases. This CDR3 spans 14 amino acids. Looked up from germline, CDR1 is KGHSH and CDR2 is LQKENI. The chain's CDR3 is CASSPLQGNQPQHF. Here the CDR3 DNA reads TGTGCCAGCTCACCGCTACAGGGGAATCAGCCCCAGCATTTT.

V is TRBV7-2 and J is TRBJ1-5; 7 positions match TRBD1. This CDR3 contains 15 residues. CDR1 and CDR2 from the germline V gene are SGHTA and FQGNSA. With 6 bases clipped from V and 3 bases from J, the junction kept 8 bases outside the gene matches. The chain's CDR3 is CASSQETGFNQPQHF. The CDR3 DNA sequence: TGTGCCAGCAGTCAGGAGACAGGGTTCAATCAGCCCCAGCATTTT.

This chain joins TRBV5-5 and TRBJ2-7, with D tentatively TRBD2 (5 bases). Trimming took off 4 bases at V and 2 bases at J, with 13 bases between the two ends. This CDR3 contains 14 residues. The germline V gene has CDR1 SGHKS and CDR2 YYEKEE (reference sequence). The CDR3 region is CASSPFGNPYEQYF. In DNA, the CDR3 is TGTGCCAGCAGCCCCTTCGGGAACCCCTACGAGCAGTACTTC.

The chain combines TRBV11-2 with TRBJ1-1; TRBD1 aligns across 12 bases. The germline V gene encodes CDR1 SGHAT and CDR2 FQNNGV. This CDR3 has 17 residues. V dropped 5 bases and J dropped 1; count of bases not matched to a gene: 8. The CDR3 here is CASSPRDRGLTNTEAFF. CDR3 in DNA: TGTGCCAGCAGCCCCCGGGACAGGGGGCTCACGAACACTGAAGCTTTCTTT.

The chain carries TRBV7-6 and TRBJ2-7; 10 nucleotides agree with TRBD1. J lost 1 base, V lost 4 bases, and 7 bases had no gene match. This CDR3 is built from 16 residues. The germline V gene has CDR1 SGHVS and CDR2 FNYEAQ. CDR3 protein: CASSSRQGARSYEQYF. CDR3 sequence (DNA): TGTGCCAGCAGCTCCAGACAGGGGGCAAGGTCCTACGAGCAGTACTTC.

The V and J genes are TRBV3-1 (or the pseudogene TRBV3-2) and TRBJ2-7; weak D call: TRBD2 (6 bases). The CDR3 runs 16 residues. Looked up from germline, CDR1 is LGHDT and CDR2 is YNNKEL (reference sequence). V was cut by 0 bases and J by 0 bases, with 12 bases left in between. The CDR3 is CASSQEETRLSYEQYF. The CDR3 coding sequence is TGTGCCAGCAGCCAAGAGGAGACTAGACTCTCCTACGAGCAGTACTTC.

V and J are TRBV6-5 and TRBJ2-2; 7 bases fit TRBD2. The germline V gene has CDR1 MNHEY and CDR2 SVGAGI. With V trimmed by 4 bases and J by 7 bases, 6 bases remained unmatched. The CDR3 covers 14 residues. The CDR3 region is CASSSTGEGGELFF. As DNA, the CDR3 is TGTGCCAGCAGTTCAACGGGGGAGGGCGGGGAGCTGTTTTTT.

This chain joins TRBV19 and TRBJ1-1; 8 positions match TRBD1. The J segment lost 3 bases and the V segment lost 4 bases, leaving 7 bases of the junction unmatched. This CDR3 contains 15 residues. Germline CDR1 reads LNHDA; CDR2 reads SQIVND (reference sequence). The CDR3 DNA reads TGTGCCAGTAGTACATCCGGGACAGGATACACTGAAGCTTTCTTT. It is translated as CASSTSGTGYTEAFF.

J is TRBJ1-3 and V is TRBV6-1, with no clear D. V was shortened by 2 bases and J by 4 bases, with 6 bases between the two germline ends. Germline CDR1 and CDR2: MNHNS and SASEGT. The CDR3 is made up of 13 amino acids. The CDR3 DNA sequence: TGTGCCAGCAGTGAAAGGCGGGGAAACACCATATATTTT. Translating it yields CASSERRGNTIYF.

The chain combines TRBV7-9 with TRBJ2-3; the D gene could be TRBD1 or TRBD2 (5 bases each). Trimming shortened V by 5 bases and J by 5 bases, and 17 bases separated the two germline ends. CDR1 is SEHNR and CDR2 is FQNEAQ in the germline V gene (reference sequence). The CDR3 has 15 amino acids. Here the CDR3 DNA reads TGTGCCAGCAGCCCTGAGGGGACCGCCAAAGATACGCAGTATTTT. Encoded protein: CASSPEGTAKDTQYF.

CDR3: CASSPTVIEQYF. DNA of the CDR3: TGTGCCAGCTCACCAACTGTGATCGAGCAGTACTTC. J is TRBJ2-7 and V is TRBV18; D not certain. There are 12 residues in the CDR3. V lost 2 bases and J lost 6, with 8 bases in between. Germline CDR1 KGHSH, CDR2 LQKENI.

The chain links TRBV24-1 to TRBJ2-1; tentative D call: TRBD2 (5 bases). The CDR3 has 13 residues. Germline V lookup: CDR1 KGHDR, CDR2 SFDVKD. V lost 2 bases, J lost 10 bases, and 11 bases lay in between. CDR3 amino acids: CATSDSSPREQFF. The CDR3 DNA sequence: TGTGCCACCAGTGATTCTAGCCCCAGGGAGCAGTTCTTC.

The rearrangement uses TRBV6-6 and TRBJ1-5; 9 nucleotides line up with TRBD1. V shed 4 bases, J shed 1 base, and the junction held 5 bases outside the gene matches. CDR1 and CDR2 from the germline V gene are MNHNY and SVGAGI (reference sequence). This CDR3 has 16 amino acids. For the CDR3, the DNA is TGTGCCAGCAGTTCGGGGACAGGGAAGAGCAATCAGCCCCAGCATTTT. It translates to CASSSGTGKSNQPQHF.

The chain couples TRBV10-2 to TRBJ1-1, with D tentatively TRBD1 (5 bases). The CDR3 spans 13 residues. In germline, CDR1 is WSHSY, CDR2 SAAADI. Trimming shortened V by 10 bases and J by 0 bases, and 12 bases separated the two germline ends. For the CDR3, the DNA is TGCGCCATCTCGACAGCTTTGAACACTGAAGCTTTCTTT. Its translation: CAISTALNTEAFF.

The genes are TRBV2 and TRBJ2-5; D might be TRBD1 (6 bases). Germline V lookup: CDR1 SNHLY, CDR2 FYNNEI. The CDR3 consists of 14 residues. V dropped 6 bases and J dropped 5 bases, with 16 bases sitting between them. This CDR3 reads CASREYRAGETQYF. CDR3 nucleotide sequence: TGTGCCAGCAGAGAGTACAGGGCAGGGGAGACCCAGTACTTC.